The rows below give T cell receptor beta chains drawn from one sample of a study of blood T cells in healthy people across ages. TCRdb analysed the 5' RACE reads with MiXCR anew, one entry per CDR3 protein. The sample lists fewer than 2 million distinct CDR3 sequences; around 42% were seen once. Material: blood. All receptors derive from a human donor in good health. Each CDR3 is given with its conserved first and last residue. The D gene is left open where the match is weak. Not every row has a clone size; where given, it reads once, few, many or a size class.

d_gene: NA
j_gene: TRBJ2-4
abundance: NA
v_gene: TRBV7-2
CDR3aa: CASSLGVSKNIQYF
CDR3nt: TGTGCCAGCAGCTTGGGGGTGTCCAAAAACATTCAGTACTTC

d_gene: TRBD2
j_gene: TRBJ2-5
abundance: NA
v_gene: TRBV12-3/TRBV12-4
CDR3aa: CASSPGTSGRLRQETQYF
CDR3nt: TGTGCCAGCAGTCCAGGGACTAGCGGTCGACTTAGGCAAGAGACCCAGTACTTC

d_gene: NA
j_gene: TRBJ2-5
abundance: NA
v_gene: TRBV20-1
CDR3aa: CSARDRVRGLETQYF
CDR3nt: TGCAGTGCTAGAGATCGGGTTAGGGGGTTGGAGACCCAGTACTTC

d_gene: TRBD1
j_gene: TRBJ1-2
abundance: NA
v_gene: TRBV12-3/TRBV12-4
CDR3aa: CASSEIQLGQGLTNYGYTF
CDR3nt: TGTGCCAGCAGCGAAATTCAACTGGGACAGGGGCTGACTAACTATGGCTACACCTTC

d_gene: NA
j_gene: TRBJ2-5
abundance: few
v_gene: TRBV3-1
CDR3aa: CASSPYADSVPQETQYF
CDR3nt: TGTGCCAGCAGCCCTTACGCCGATAGCGTACCTCAAGAGACCCAGTACTTC

d_gene: TRBD2
j_gene: TRBJ2-1
abundance: NA
v_gene: TRBV12-3/TRBV12-4
CDR3aa: CATTGGGGYNEQFF
CDR3nt: TGTGCTACAACGGGGGGCGGGGGGTACAATGAGCAGTTCTTC

d_gene: TRBD2
j_gene: TRBJ2-3
abundance: few
v_gene: TRBV9
CDR3aa: CASSAGLAGGIDTQYF
CDR3nt: TGTGCCAGCAGCGCGGGACTAGCGGGGGGCATAGATACGCAGTATTTT

d_gene: TRBD2
j_gene: TRBJ2-1
abundance: NA
v_gene: TRBV12-3/TRBV12-4
CDR3aa: CASSFGAGAFNEQFF
CDR3nt: TGTGCCAGCAGTTTCGGAGCGGGGGCCTTCAATGAGCAGTTCTTC

d_gene: NA
j_gene: TRBJ1-2
abundance: few
v_gene: TRBV7-2
CDR3aa: CASSTQGSYGYTF
CDR3nt: TGTGCCAGCAGCACTCAGGGAAGCTATGGCTACACCTTC

d_gene: NA
j_gene: TRBJ1-2
abundance: NA
v_gene: TRBV20-1
CDR3aa: CSARGRGIGYGYTF
CDR3nt: TGCAGTGCTAGAGGACGGGGAATAGGGTATGGCTACACCTTC

d_gene: NA
j_gene: TRBJ1-2
abundance: NA
v_gene: TRBV29-1
CDR3aa: CSVDAADGYTF
CDR3nt: TGCAGCGTTGATGCGGCTGATGGCTACACCTTC

d_gene: NA
j_gene: TRBJ2-6
abundance: NA
v_gene: TRBV5-1
CDR3aa: CASGGGSGANVQTF
CDR3nt: TGCGCCAGCGGAGGGGGTTCCGGGGCCAACGTCCAGACTTTC

d_gene: NA
j_gene: TRBJ2-4
abundance: NA
v_gene: TRBV7-2
CDR3aa: CASSFWGPFNEEYF
CDR3nt: TGTGCCAGCAGCTTCTGGGGACCTTTTAACGAGGAGTACTTC

d_gene: NA
j_gene: TRBJ1-2
abundance: NA
v_gene: TRBV7-3
CDR3aa: CASSLAEGNGYTF
CDR3nt: TGTGCCAGCAGCCTCGCGGAGGGAAATGGCTACACCTTC

d_gene: TRBD2
j_gene: TRBJ2-7
abundance: many
v_gene: TRBV4-3
CDR3aa: CASSRMTSGEYEQYF
CDR3nt: TGCGCCAGCAGCCGCATGACTAGCGGGGAATACGAGCAGTACTTC

d_gene: TRBD1
j_gene: TRBJ2-1
abundance: once
v_gene: TRBV5-3
CDR3aa: CARSPRSDRSTNDQFF
CDR3nt: TGTGCCAGAAGCCCTAGGTCGGACAGGTCGACCAATGATCAGTTCTTC

d_gene: NA
j_gene: TRBJ1-2
abundance: few
v_gene: TRBV7-2
CDR3aa: CASSVREEIDYGYTF
CDR3nt: TGTGCCAGCAGCGTCAGGGAGGAGATCGACTATGGCTACACCTTC

d_gene: NA
j_gene: TRBJ2-6
abundance: few
v_gene: TRBV3-1
CDR3aa: CASSPLGAGANVLTF
CDR3nt: TGTGCCAGCAGTCCCTTAGGCGCTGGGGCCAACGTCCTGACTTTC

d_gene: NA
j_gene: TRBJ1-3
abundance: NA
v_gene: TRBV12-3/TRBV12-4
CDR3aa: CASSWGNTIYF
CDR3nt: TGTGCCAGCAGTTGGGGAAACACCATATATTTT

d_gene: NA
j_gene: TRBJ2-1
abundance: NA
v_gene: TRBV6-2/TRBV6-3
CDR3aa: CASSYREFYNEQFF
CDR3nt: TGTGCCAGCAGTTACCGGGAGTTCTACAATGAGCAGTTCTTC

d_gene: TRBD1
j_gene: TRBJ2-1
abundance: once
v_gene: TRBV28
CDR3aa: CATQGTGCNEQFF
CDR3nt: TGTGCCACGCAAGGGACAGGGTGCAATGAGCAGTTCTTC

d_gene: NA
j_gene: TRBJ2-7
abundance: many
v_gene: TRBV28
CDR3aa: CASRNIDRPYEQYF
CDR3nt: TGTGCCAGCAGAAATATCGACAGACCCTACGAGCAGTACTTC

d_gene: NA
j_gene: TRBJ1-2
abundance: once
v_gene: TRBV3-1
CDR3aa: CASSQDPEVDGYTF
CDR3nt: TGTGCCAGCAGCCAAGATCCGGAGGTGGATGGCTACACCTTC

d_gene: NA
j_gene: TRBJ1-2
abundance: NA
v_gene: TRBV12-3/TRBV12-4
CDR3aa: CASSLGQQAPVYGYTF
CDR3nt: TGTGCCAGCAGTTTAGGCCAACAGGCCCCCGTCTATGGCTACACCTTC

d_gene: TRBD1
j_gene: TRBJ2-1
abundance: NA
v_gene: TRBV11-3
CDR3aa: CAGSLMWTGDNEQFF
CDR3nt: TGTGCCGGCAGCTTAATGTGGACAGGGGACAATGAGCAGTTCTTC

d_gene: TRBD1
j_gene: TRBJ1-2
abundance: many
v_gene: TRBV4-1
CDR3aa: CASSRLDRGDYGYTF
CDR3nt: TGCGCCAGCAGCCGACTGGACAGGGGGGACTATGGCTACACCTTC

d_gene: NA
j_gene: TRBJ1-5
abundance: NA
v_gene: TRBV7-2
CDR3aa: CASSLEIRQIQHF
CDR3nt: TGTGCCAGCAGCTTAGAGATCCGACAGATCCAGCATTTT

d_gene: NA
j_gene: TRBJ1-5
abundance: few
v_gene: TRBV29-1
CDR3aa: CSVGWTDNQPQHF
CDR3nt: TGCAGCGTTGGTTGGACAGACAATCAGCCCCAGCATTTT

d_gene: NA
j_gene: TRBJ1-2
abundance: NA
v_gene: TRBV29-1
CDR3aa: CSVEDDAPGALHGYTF
CDR3nt: TGCAGCGTTGAAGATGATGCACCCGGGGCACTCCATGGCTACACCTTC

d_gene: NA
j_gene: TRBJ2-6
abundance: NA
v_gene: TRBV24-1
CDR3aa: CATSDPRNPSGANVLTF
CDR3nt: TGTGCCACCAGTGACCCCAGGAATCCCTCTGGGGCCAACGTCCTGACTTTC

d_gene: NA
j_gene: TRBJ1-1
abundance: once
v_gene: TRBV5-1
CDR3aa: CASAIWPIRQNTEAFF
CDR3nt: TGCGCCAGCGCAATTTGGCCAATTCGACAGAACACTGAAGCTTTCTTT

d_gene: TRBD1
j_gene: TRBJ2-7
abundance: few
v_gene: TRBV20-1
CDR3aa: CSAKTGVLFYEQYF
CDR3nt: TGCAGTGCAAAGACAGGGGTTCTGTTCTACGAGCAGTACTTC

d_gene: TRBD2
j_gene: TRBJ2-7
abundance: NA
v_gene: TRBV7-6
CDR3aa: CASSPRGNGGAVEQYF
CDR3nt: TGTGCCAGCAGCCCCCGGGGCAACGGGGGGGCTGTAGAGCAGTACTTC

d_gene: TRBD1
j_gene: TRBJ2-7
abundance: NA
v_gene: TRBV5-1
CDR3aa: CASSFASGQGAYEQYF
CDR3nt: TGCGCCAGCAGCTTCGCAAGTGGCCAGGGGGCCTACGAGCAGTACTTC

d_gene: NA
j_gene: TRBJ1-2
abundance: NA
v_gene: TRBV29-1
CDR3aa: CSAGDGTVSGYTF
CDR3nt: TGCAGCGCTGGGGACGGGACGGTATCTGGCTACACCTTC

d_gene: NA
j_gene: TRBJ2-7
abundance: once
v_gene: TRBV5-4
CDR3aa: CASSLKSEGEQYF
CDR3nt: TGTGCCAGCAGCTTGAAGTCAGAGGGCGAGCAGTACTTC

d_gene: TRBD2
j_gene: TRBJ2-1
abundance: NA
v_gene: TRBV3-1
CDR3aa: CASSQRLAGGTRRDDEQFF
CDR3nt: TGTGCCAGCAGCCAACGACTAGCGGGGGGCACCAGGCGCGACGATGAGCAGTTCTTC

d_gene: NA
j_gene: TRBJ2-3
abundance: NA
v_gene: TRBV5-1
CDR3aa: CASRQASTDTQYF
CDR3nt: TGCGCCAGCAGACAGGCGAGCACAGATACGCAGTATTTT

d_gene: TRBD2
j_gene: TRBJ2-7
abundance: few
v_gene: TRBV7-2
CDR3aa: CASSGGLAVTYEQYF
CDR3nt: TGTGCCAGCAGCGGGGGACTAGCGGTGACCTACGAGCAGTACTTC

d_gene: TRBD2
j_gene: TRBJ2-1
abundance: few
v_gene: TRBV6-5
CDR3aa: CASSYGTSGNNEQFF
CDR3nt: TGTGCCAGCAGTTACGGGACTAGCGGTAACAATGAGCAGTTCTTC